This T cell receptor beta chain was obtained from a study of vaccination and CD4 T cells after COVID-19. Study overall: Two Hispanic individuals were among six male and four female convalescent patients. Every participant was given two doses of BNT162b2 or mRNA-1273 vaccine. At a median around 65 days (range 14 to 241) after dose two, post-vaccine samples were obtained.

MiXCR was run by TCRdb on the PCR reads, yielding one entry per CDR3 protein. This table has approximately 23,000 distinct CDR3 sequences, approximately 51% appearing once. The V and J ends lost 0 bases and 7 bases, in that order; junction bases with no gene match: 9. Germline V gene sequence: CDR1 DFQATT, CDR2 SNEGSKA (reference sequence). The CDR3 is 14 amino acids. The sequence derives from a human donor who had recovered from COVID-19. The rearrangement links TRBV20-1 to TRBJ2-7, with TRBD2 matching 7 bases. The specimen comprised CD4+ T cells from blood, sampled before SARS-CoV-2 vaccination. The CDR3 region has the DNA TGCAGTGCTAGAGATACGGGGAGGGCCTGGGAGCAGTACTTC. Its protein product is CSARDTGRAWEQYF.